This T cell receptor (beta chain) emerged from a study of shared clonotypes between healthy human individuals. In the case of this clone: The antigen is not known.

Whole-study results and caveats: A small donor pool kept down the genetic and exposure-history diversity that was represented.

Replicate PCRs from sorted subsets contained roughly 200 ng DNA, which is roughly 30,000 T cell genomes. Sequencing used immunoSEQ multiplex PCR; TCRdb keeps in-frame clones, though not all of them. The top ten hold more than 0.55% of the sample, which has 950,000 to 1,100,000 clones, around 78% seen once. Splitting the CD4+ cells yielded a CD45RA+ naive subset and a CD45RA-negative memory subset. The CDR3 consists of 14 residues. V lost 6 bases and J lost 2; bases outside the gene matches: 4. The germline CDR1 and CDR2 sequences are MDHEN and SYDVKM. The sequencing sample was made of memory CD4+ T cells from PBMCs. Subset indicated: CD45RA-negative fraction. This receptor was obtained from a man aged 18 to 30 in good health. Some clones in this sample may be carry-over from other donors' samples. The rearrangement uses TRBV28 and TRBJ2-7; 10 bases agree with TRBD2. CDR3 nucleotides: TGTGCCAGCAGCCGCGGACTAGCGGCCTACGAGCAGTACTTC. Its protein product is CASSRGLAAYEQYF.